Below are 7 T cell receptor beta chains sequenced from a single sample in a study of T cell clonality in common variable immunodeficiency. Clones were read by immunoSEQ multiplex PCR, and TCRdb kept only the in-frame ones, dropping some. The specimen has roughly 34,000 clones, none found just once. Study observations and caveats: In common variable immunodeficiency, TCR beta chains reportedly carried fewer deletions and N-nucleotide insertions.

No cognate antigen is known for these TCRs. Sequenced input: peripheral blood mononuclear cells. The source is a human donor with common variable immunodeficiency.

In this sample, this clone turned up many times. The missing CDR3 end, 3 residues past where the read stops, is filled in from the germline J gene. The rearrangement uses TRBV11-3 and TRBJ2-1; TRBD1 matches 8 bases. With V trimmed by 5 bases and J by 5 bases, 5 bases remained unmatched. CDR3 length equals 14 residues. Germline CDR1 SGHNT, CDR2 YENEEA. The sequenced part of the CDR3 DNA is TGTGCCAGCAGCCTGGGACAGGTGAACAATGAG. Protein sequence: CASSLGQVNNE. In full, the CDR3 reads CASSLGQVNNEQFF.

This clone was seen repeatedly, ten times or more. The CDR3 protein is CATSSRGDGGTQYF. The CDR3 DNA, read in part, is TGTGCCACCTCTTCCAGGGGGGACGGGGGGACC. The chain links TRBV2 to TRBJ2-5, with D tentatively TRBD1 (7 bases). The observed sequence ends 3 residues before the CDR3 terminus, with the missing tail filled in from the germline J gene. Germline CDR1 reads SNHLY; CDR2 reads FYNNEI. Trimming took 10 bases from V and 7 from J, leaving 22 bases between them. This CDR3 has 14 residues.

The table lists this clone with many counts. The DNA ends 3 residues before the CDR3 does, and the rest of the CDR3 is filled in from the germline J gene. This sequence joins TRBV7-2 and TRBJ1-2; 7 bases agree with TRBD1. This CDR3 has 15 residues. The V and J ends lost 5 bases and 1 base, in that order; junction bases with no gene match: 7. Per germline, CDR1 SGHTA and CDR2 FQGNSA. The part of the CDR3 DNA that was read is TGTGCCAGCAGCGCGGGACAGCGCATTAACTATGGC. Encoded protein: CASSAGQRINYG. The entire CDR3 is CASSAGQRINYGYTF.

With regard to this clone: The read gets to within 3 residues of the CDR3 end, and the germline J gene fills in the rest. The genes are TRBV6-2 or TRBV6-3 and TRBJ2-3, with D tentatively TRBD1 (5 bases). CDR3 size: 15 residues. The V and J ends lost 0 bases and 3 bases respectively, with 10 bases between them. In germline, CDR1 is MNHEY, CDR2 SVGEGT. The CDR3 sequence is CASSYSDRTTDTQYF. CDR3 bases read: TGTGCCAGCAGTTACTCTGACAGAACAACAGATACG.

This clone was seen ten or more times. With the read ending 3 residues before the CDR3 end, the germline J gene is used to fill in that end. V gene TRBV18 combines with J gene TRBJ2-7; 11 positions agree with TRBD2. The germline gives CDR1 KGHSH, CDR2 LQKENI. J gave up 5 bases and V 6 bases, and 9 bases lay outside the gene matches. This CDR3 contains 15 residues. The DNA read from the CDR3 is TGTGCCAGCTCGGGAATAGCGGGAGGGCCCGACGAG. This sequence encodes CASSGIAGGPDE. The full CDR3 reads CASSGIAGGPDEQYF.

In regard to this clone: The read ends 3 residues shy of where the CDR3 ends; the end is completed using the germline J gene. The chain recombines TRBV19 with TRBJ1-5, with TRBD1 matching 12 bases. This CDR3 has 17 amino acids. The germline CDR1 and CDR2 sequences are LNHDA and SQIVND (reference sequence). The J segment lost 3 bases and the V segment lost 10 bases, leaving 13 bases of the junction unmatched. Partial CDR3 DNA: TGTGCCACCAAACCCCCGGGACAGGGGGCGACCAATCAGCCC. Its translation: CATKPPGQGATNQP. The entire CDR3 reads CATKPPGQGATNQPQHF.

Of note for this clone: Coverage ceases 3 residues before the CDR3 finishes, and the germline J gene fills in the end. V gene TRBV30 combines with J gene TRBJ2-7, with 8 positions matching TRBD2. V trimming: 2 bases; J trimming: 2 bases; junction bases outside the gene matches: 11. The V gene's germline CDR1 is GTSNPN and CDR2 SVGIG (reference sequence). This CDR3 has 16 amino acids. The DNA read from the CDR3 is TGTGCCTGGAGTCTCAGGTTCACTAGCGGTACCTACGAG. Protein product: CAWSLRFTSGTYE. The CDR3 in its entirety is CAWSLRFTSGTYEQYF.